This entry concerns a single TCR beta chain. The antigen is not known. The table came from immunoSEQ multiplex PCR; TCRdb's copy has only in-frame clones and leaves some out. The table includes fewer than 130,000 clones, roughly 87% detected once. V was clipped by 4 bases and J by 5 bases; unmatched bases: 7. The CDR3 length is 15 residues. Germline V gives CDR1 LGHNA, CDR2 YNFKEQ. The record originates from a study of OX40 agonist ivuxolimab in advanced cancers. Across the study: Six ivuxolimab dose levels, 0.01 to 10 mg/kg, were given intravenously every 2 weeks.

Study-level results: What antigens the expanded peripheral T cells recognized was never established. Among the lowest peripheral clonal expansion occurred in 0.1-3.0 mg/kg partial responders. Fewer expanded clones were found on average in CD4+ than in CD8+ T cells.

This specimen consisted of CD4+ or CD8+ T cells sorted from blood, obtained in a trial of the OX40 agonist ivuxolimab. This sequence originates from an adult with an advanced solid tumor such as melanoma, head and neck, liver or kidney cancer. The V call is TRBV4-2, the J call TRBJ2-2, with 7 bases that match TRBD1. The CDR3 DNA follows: TGTGCCAGCAGCCTCCAGACAGGGCTGACCGGGGAGCTGTTTTTT. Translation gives CASSLQTGLTGELFF.